The clone carrying this T cell receptor beta chain was counted many times. The data were obtained in a study of T cells in Graves' hyperthyroidism and ophthalmopathy. Study background: Staff took peripheral blood when the initial diagnosis was made, before any treatment began.

It was RNA transcripts that yielded the amplified TCR beta CDR3 regions. Using the HTBI primer set, a first-round RT-PCR was run on the TCR CDR3. TCRdb passed the multiplex PCR reads through MiXCR, listing each CDR3 protein once. The sample comprises about 350,000 distinct CDR3 sequences, 15% to 20% of which are singletons, and around 16% rests with the top ten. The clonotype was recovered from a middle-aged woman with Graves' ophthalmopathy. Sequencing input: blood.

The CDR3 DNA is TGTGCCAGCAGTGGCCGAGCCCTACCTACCTACGAGCAGTACTTC. Translating gives CASSGRALPTYEQYF. The rearrangement joins TRBV6-1 to TRBJ2-7; D remains unclear. This CDR3 has 15 residues. V shed 4 bases and J shed 2 bases, with 15 bases lying between them. The germline CDR1 and CDR2 sequences are MNHNS and SASEGT.